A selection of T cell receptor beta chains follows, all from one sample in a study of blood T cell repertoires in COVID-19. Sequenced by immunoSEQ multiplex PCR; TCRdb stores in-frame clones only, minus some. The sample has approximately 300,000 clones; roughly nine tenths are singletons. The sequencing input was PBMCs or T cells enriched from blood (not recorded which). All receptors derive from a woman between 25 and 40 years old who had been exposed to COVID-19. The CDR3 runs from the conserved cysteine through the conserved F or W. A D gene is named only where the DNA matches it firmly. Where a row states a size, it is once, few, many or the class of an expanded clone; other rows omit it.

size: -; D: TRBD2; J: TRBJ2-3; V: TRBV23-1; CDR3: CASSHYRASGGTDTQYF; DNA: TGCGCCAGCAGTCATTACCGGGCCAGCGGGGGCACAGATACGCAGTATTTT
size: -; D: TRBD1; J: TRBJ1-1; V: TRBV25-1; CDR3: CASSVVGGTFAEAFF; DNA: TGTGCCAGCAGTGTTGTAGGGGGCACATTCGCCGAAGCTTTCTTT
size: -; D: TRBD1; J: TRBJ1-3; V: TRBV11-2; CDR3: CASSLDGDRGNTIYF; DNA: TGTGCCAGCAGCTTAGATGGGGACAGGGGAAACACCATATATTTT
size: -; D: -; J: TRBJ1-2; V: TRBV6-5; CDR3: CASPTQDSPPYGYTF; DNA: TGTGCCAGCCCCACCCAAGACAGTCCCCCATATGGCTACACCTTC
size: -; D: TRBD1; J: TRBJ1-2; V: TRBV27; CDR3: CASSFSYRGVGYGYTF; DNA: TGTGCCAGCAGTTTTTCCTACAGGGGAGTTGGCTATGGCTACACCTTC
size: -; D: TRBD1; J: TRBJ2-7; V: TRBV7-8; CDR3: CASSLVGDSHIYEQYF; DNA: TGTGCCAGCAGCTTAGTGGGGGACAGCCACATCTACGAGCAGTACTTC
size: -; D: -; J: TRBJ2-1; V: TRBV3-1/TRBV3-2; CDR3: CASSPLGGGYNEQFF; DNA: TGTGCCAGCAGCCCACTAGGGGGAGGGTACAATGAGCAGTTCTTC
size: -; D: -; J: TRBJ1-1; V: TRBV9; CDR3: CASSLDRGDTEAFF; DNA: TGTGCCAGCAGCCTCGACCGAGGTGACACTGAAGCTTTCTTT
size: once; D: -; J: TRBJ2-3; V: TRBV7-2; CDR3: CASSLFPRHSTDTQYF; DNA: TGTGCCAGCAGCCTGTTCCCCCGACATAGCACAGATACGCAGTATTTT
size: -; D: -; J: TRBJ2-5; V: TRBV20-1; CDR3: CSASNPKGASTQYF; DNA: TGCAGTGCTAGTAATCCGAAGGGAGCCAGCACCCAGTACTTC
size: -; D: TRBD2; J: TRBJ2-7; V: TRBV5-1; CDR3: CASSPRTSGGYEQYF; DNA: TGCGCCAGCAGCCCCCGGACTAGCGGGGGATACGAGCAGTACTTC
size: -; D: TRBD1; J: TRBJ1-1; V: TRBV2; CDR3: CASREGGSVAFF; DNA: TGTGCCAGCAGGGAAGGGGGCTCGGTAGCTTTCTTT
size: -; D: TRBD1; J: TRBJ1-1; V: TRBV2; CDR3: CASSLGGNTEAFF; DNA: TGTGCCAGCAGTTTAGGGGGCAACACTGAAGCTTTCTTT
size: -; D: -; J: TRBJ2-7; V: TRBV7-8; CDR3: CASSLALGTTNSYEQYF; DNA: TGTGCCAGCAGCTTAGCGCTTGGGACAACCAACTCCTACGAGCAGTACTTC
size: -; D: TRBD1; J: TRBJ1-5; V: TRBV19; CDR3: CASRGTGLTF; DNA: TGTGCCAGTAGAGGGACAGGGCTGACGTTT
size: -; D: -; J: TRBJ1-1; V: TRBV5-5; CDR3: CASSPGQGRTEAFF; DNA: TGTGCCAGCAGCCCCGGGCAGGGGAGAACTGAAGCTTTCTTT
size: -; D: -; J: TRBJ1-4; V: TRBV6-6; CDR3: CASSLFEKLFF; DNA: TGTGCCAGCAGTTTATTCGAAAAACTGTTTTTT
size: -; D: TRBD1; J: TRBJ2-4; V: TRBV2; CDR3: CASKDRGPYIQYF; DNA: TGTGCCAGCAAGGACAGGGGGCCATACATTCAGTACTTC
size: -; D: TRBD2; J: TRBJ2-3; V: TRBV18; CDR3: CASSPGLAGAWADTQYF; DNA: TGTGCCAGCTCACCAGGGCTAGCGGGGGCATGGGCAGATACGCAGTATTTT
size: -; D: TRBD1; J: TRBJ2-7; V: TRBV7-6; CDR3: CASSLLIPGQGVYEQYF; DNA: TGTGCCAGCAGCCTGTTGATTCCGGGACAGGGGGTCTACGAGCAGTACTTC
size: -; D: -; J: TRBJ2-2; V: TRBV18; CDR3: CASSPPRRGQNGELFF; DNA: TGTGCCAGCTCACCACCGAGGAGGGGGCAAAACGGGGAGCTGTTTTTT
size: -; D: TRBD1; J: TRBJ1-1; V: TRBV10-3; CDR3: CAISEAQGAVTEAFF; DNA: TGTGCCATCAGTGAGGCGCAGGGGGCAGTCACTGAAGCTTTCTTT
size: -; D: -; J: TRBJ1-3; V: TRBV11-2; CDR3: CASSPRWSGNTIYF; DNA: TGTGCCAGCAGCCCGAGATGGTCTGGAAACACCATATATTTT